A few counts support the clone carrying this T cell receptor beta chain. The sample is drawn from a study of blood T cells in healthy people across ages. Through a sample-barcoded 5' primer and a J-beta primer mix, a second PCR was run for roughly 6 to 12 cycles. Each CDR3 protein gets one entry after TCRdb re-called the 5' RACE reads with MiXCR. Counted here are roughly 800,000 distinct CDR3 sequences, 20% to 25% occurring once; the ten biggest clones make up 9.4%. In addition, the sample was reused for a study of T cells of mothers and their children.

Sequences were obtained from blood. The TCR comes from a boy aged 5-17 years in good health.

CDR3 loop: CASSGRAGQPQHF. The CDR3 DNA reads as TGTGCCAGCAGTGGAAGGGCTGGACAGCCCCAGCATTTT. The genes are TRBV25-1 and TRBJ1-5, with D unresolved. Germline CDR1 and CDR2: MGHDK and SYGVNS. Trimming pared 4 bases from V and 7 bases from J, leaving 11 bases between. This CDR3 region has 13 residues.